These 3 T cell receptor beta chains were sequenced from one sample in a study of tissue T cells after allogeneic stem cell transplantation. Measured with immunoSEQ multiplex PCR; TCRdb has only the in-frame clones, and not every one. The sample has 20,000 to 30,000 clones; around 79% are singletons. The specimen was tissue from the ileum, collected at autopsy. Receptors originate from a female donor of 60 years or more with lung cancer.

Notes on this clone: Distinct nucleotide sequences in the sample also encode this CDR3. The rearrangement uses TRBV3-1 (or the pseudogene TRBV3-2) and TRBJ2-1; 7 positions agree with TRBD2. CDR1 and CDR2 (germline): LGHDT, YNNKEL (reference sequence). The CDR3 totals 14 residues. The V gene end was trimmed by 8 bases and the J gene end by 0 bases; junction bases not matched to a gene: 4. In DNA, the CDR3 is TGTGCCAGCTCGCGCGGGAGCTCCTACAATGAGCAGTTCTTC. Its translation: CASSRGSSYNEQFF.

CDR3 loop: CASSVPGGIQETQYF. The DNA of the CDR3 is TGTGCCAGCAGTGTCCCTGGGGGGATCCAAGAGACCCAGTACTTC. The chain is built from TRBV2 and TRBJ2-5, with D tentatively TRBD2 (6 bases). The CDR3 runs to 15 residues. Germline V gene lookup returns CDR1 SNHLY and CDR2 FYNNEI. V lost 4 bases, J lost 1 base, and 13 bases lay in between.

This clone was found a few times. The chain links TRBV28 to TRBJ1-1, with unresolved D. The CDR3 spans 15 residues. V was cut by 4 bases and J by 4 bases, with 16 bases left in between. Germline CDR1 and CDR2: MDHEN and SYDVKM. This chain's CDR3 is CASSSYIASGTEAFF. The CDR3 DNA reads TGTGCCAGCAGTTCATACATAGCCTCGGGCACTGAAGCTTTCTTT.